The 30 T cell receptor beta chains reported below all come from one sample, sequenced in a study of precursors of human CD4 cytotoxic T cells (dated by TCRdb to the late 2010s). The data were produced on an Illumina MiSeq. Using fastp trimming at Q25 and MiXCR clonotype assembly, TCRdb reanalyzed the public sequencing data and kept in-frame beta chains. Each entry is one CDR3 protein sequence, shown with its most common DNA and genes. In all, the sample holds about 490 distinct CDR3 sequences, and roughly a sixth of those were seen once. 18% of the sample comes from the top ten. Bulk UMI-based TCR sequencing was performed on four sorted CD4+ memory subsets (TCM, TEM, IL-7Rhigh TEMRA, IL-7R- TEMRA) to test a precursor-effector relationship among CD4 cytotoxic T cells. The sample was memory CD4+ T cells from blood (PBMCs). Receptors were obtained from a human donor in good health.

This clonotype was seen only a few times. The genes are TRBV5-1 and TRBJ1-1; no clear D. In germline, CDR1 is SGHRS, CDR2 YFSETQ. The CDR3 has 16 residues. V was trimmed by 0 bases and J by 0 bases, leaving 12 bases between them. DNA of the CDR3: TGCGCCAGCAGCTTGGGGGCTAGGAGCTTGAACACTGAAGCTTTCTTT. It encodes CASSLGARSLNTEAFF. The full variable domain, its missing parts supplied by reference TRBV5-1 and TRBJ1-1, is KAGVTQTPRYLIKTRGQQVTLSCSPISGHRSVSWYQQTPGQGLQFLFEYFSETQRNKGNFPGRFSGRQFSNSRSEMNVSTLELGDSALYLCASSLGARSLNTEAFFGQGTRLTVV.

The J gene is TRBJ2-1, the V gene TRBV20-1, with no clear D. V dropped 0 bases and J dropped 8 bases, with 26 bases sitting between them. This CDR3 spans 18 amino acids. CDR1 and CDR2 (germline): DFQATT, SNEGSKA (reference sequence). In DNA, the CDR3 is TGCAGTGCTAGAGATCGGACCGTTGGCCTCTCAGACTTCGATGAGCAGTTCTTC. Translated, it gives CSARDRTVGLSDFDEQFF.

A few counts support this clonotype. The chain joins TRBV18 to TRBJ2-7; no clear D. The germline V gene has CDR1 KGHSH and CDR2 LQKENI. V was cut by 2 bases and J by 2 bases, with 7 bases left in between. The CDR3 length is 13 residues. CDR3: CASSPSATYEQYF. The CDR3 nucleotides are TGTGCCAGCTCACCATCAGCGACCTACGAGCAGTACTTC.

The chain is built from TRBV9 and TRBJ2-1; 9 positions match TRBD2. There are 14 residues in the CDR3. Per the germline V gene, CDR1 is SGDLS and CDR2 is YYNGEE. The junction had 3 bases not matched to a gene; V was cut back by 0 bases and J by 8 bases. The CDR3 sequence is CASSVGGRGDEQFF. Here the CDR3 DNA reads TGTGCCAGCAGCGTAGGCGGGAGGGGCGATGAGCAGTTCTTC. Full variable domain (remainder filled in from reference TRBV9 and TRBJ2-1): DSGVTQTPKHLITATGQRVTLRCSPRSGDLSVYWYQQSLDQGLQFLIQYYNGEERAKGNILERFSAQQFPDLHSELNLSSLELGDSALYFCASSVGGRGDEQFFGPGTRLTVL.

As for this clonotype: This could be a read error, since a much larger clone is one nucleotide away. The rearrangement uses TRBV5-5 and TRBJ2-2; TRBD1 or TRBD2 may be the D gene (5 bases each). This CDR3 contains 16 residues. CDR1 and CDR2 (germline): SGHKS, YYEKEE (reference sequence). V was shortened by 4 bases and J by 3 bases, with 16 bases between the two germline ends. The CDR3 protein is CASSLSGRSDTGELFF. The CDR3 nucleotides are TGTGCCAGCAGCCTGTCGGGGCGGTCGGACACCGGGGAGCTGTTTTTT.

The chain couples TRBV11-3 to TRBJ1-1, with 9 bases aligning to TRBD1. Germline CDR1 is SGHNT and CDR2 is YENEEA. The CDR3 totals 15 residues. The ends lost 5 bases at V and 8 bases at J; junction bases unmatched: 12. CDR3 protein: CASSATGGEATEAFF. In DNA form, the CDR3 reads TGTGCCAGCAGCGCTACAGGGGGCGAGGCCACAGAAGCTTTCTTT.

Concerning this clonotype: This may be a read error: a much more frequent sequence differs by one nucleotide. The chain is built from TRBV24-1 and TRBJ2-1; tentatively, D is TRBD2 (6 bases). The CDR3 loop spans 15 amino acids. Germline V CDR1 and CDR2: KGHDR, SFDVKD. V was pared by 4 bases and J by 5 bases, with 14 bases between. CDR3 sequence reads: CATSDANGGNNEQFF. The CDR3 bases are TGTGCCACCAGTGACGCGAACGGGGGAAACAATGAGCAGTTCTTC.

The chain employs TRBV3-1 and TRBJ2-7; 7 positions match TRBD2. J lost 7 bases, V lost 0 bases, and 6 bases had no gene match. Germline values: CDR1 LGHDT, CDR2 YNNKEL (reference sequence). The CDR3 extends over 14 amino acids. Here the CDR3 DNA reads TGTGCCAGCAGCCAAGATGTACTAGCGAAAGAGCAGTACTTC. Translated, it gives CASSQDVLAKEQYF.

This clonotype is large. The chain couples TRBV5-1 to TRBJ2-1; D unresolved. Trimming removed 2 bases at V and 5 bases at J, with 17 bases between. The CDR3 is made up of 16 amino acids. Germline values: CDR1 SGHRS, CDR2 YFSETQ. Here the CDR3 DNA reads TGCGCCAGCAGCTTTACTACCGGGTCTGTCAACAATGAGCAGTTCTTC. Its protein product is CASSFTTGSVNNEQFF.

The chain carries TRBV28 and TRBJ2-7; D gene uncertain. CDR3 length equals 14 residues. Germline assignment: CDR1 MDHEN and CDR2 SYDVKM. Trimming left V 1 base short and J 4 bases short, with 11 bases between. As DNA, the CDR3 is TGTGCCAGCAGTTTATTGGACCCTCGGTACGAGCAGTACTTC. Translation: CASSLLDPRYEQYF.

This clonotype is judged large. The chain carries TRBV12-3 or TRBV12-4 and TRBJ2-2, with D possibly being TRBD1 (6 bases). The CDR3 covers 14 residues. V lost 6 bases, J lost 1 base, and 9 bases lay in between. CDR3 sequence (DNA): TGTGCCAGCAGAACAGGGTTGAACACCGGGGAGCTGTTTTTT. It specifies CASRTGLNTGELFF.

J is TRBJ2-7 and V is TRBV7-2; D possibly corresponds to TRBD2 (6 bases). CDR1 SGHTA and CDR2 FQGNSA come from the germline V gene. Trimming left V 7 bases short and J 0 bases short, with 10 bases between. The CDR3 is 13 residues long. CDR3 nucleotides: TGTGCCAGCACCCAGACTAGCTCCTACGAGCAGTACTTC. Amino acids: CASTQTSSYEQYF. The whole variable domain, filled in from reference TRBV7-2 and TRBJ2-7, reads GAGVSQSPSNKVTEKGKDVELRCDPISGHTALYWYRQSLGQGLEFLIYFQGNSAPDKSGLPSDRFSAERTGGSVSTLTIQRTQQEDSAVYLCASTQTSSYEQYFGPGTRLTVT.

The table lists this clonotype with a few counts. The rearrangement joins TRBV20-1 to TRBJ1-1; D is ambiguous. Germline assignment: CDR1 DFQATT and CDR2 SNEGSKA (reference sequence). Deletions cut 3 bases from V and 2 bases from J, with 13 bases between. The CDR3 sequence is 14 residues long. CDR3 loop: CSASYGQLNTEAFF. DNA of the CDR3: TGCAGTGCTAGTTACGGCCAGCTAAACACTGAAGCTTTCTTT.

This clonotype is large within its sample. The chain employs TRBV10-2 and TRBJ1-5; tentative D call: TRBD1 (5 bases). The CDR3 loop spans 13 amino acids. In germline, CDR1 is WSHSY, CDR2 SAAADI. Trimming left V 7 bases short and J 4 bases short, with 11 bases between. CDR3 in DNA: TGCGCCAGCAACAATGGGGGGAATCAGCCCCAGCATTTT. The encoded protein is CASNNGGNQPQHF.

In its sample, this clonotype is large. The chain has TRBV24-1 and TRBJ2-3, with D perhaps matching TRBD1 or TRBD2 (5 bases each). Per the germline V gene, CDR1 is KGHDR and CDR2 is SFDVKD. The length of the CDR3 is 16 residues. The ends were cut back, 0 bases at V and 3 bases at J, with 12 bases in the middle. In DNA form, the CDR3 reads TGTGCCACCAGTGATTTGGGGGGTGGAGGTACAGATACGCAGTATTTT. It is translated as CATSDLGGGGTDTQYF.

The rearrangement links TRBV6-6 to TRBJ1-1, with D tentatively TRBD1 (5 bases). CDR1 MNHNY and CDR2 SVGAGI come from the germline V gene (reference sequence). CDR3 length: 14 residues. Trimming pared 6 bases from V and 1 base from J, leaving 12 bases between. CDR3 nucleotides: TGTGCCAGCAGGCCAGGGATGGGGAACACTGAAGCTTTCTTT. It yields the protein CASRPGMGNTEAFF.

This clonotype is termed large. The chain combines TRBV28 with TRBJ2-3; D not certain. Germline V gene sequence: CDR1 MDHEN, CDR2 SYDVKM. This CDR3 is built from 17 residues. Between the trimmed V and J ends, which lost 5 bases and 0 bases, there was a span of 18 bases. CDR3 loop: CASSPLPRSPSTDTQYF. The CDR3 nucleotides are TGTGCCAGCAGTCCCCTTCCTAGATCTCCTAGCACAGATACGCAGTATTTT.

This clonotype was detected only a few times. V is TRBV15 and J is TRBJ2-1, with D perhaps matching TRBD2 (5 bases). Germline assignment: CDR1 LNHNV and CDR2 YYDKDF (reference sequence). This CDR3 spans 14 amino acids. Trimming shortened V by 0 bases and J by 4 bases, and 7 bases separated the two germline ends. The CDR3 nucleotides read TGTGCCACCAGCAGAGATGAGGGTTACAATGAGCAGTTCTTC. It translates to CATSRDEGYNEQFF.

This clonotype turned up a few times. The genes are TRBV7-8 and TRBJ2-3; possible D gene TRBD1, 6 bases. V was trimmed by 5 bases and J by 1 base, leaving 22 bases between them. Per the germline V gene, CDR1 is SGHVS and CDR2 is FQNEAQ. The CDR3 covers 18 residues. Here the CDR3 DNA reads TGTGCCAGCAGCCCATACGCGTTGGACAGCATCGGCACAGATACGCAGTATTTT. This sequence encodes CASSPYALDSIGTDTQYF.

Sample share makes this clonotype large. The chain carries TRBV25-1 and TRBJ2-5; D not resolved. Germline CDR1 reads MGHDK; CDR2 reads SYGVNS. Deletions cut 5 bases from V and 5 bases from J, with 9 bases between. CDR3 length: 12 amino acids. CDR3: CASSRLGETQYF. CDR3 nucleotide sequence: TGTGCCAGCAGTCGGTTAGGGGAGACCCAGTACTTC.

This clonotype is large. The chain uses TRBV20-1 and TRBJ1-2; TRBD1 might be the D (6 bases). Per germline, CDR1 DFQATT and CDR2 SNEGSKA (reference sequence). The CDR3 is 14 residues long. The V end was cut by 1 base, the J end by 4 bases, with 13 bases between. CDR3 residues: CSARGVTTGYGYTF. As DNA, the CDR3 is TGCAGTGCTAGAGGGGTAACGACAGGCTATGGCTACACCTTC.

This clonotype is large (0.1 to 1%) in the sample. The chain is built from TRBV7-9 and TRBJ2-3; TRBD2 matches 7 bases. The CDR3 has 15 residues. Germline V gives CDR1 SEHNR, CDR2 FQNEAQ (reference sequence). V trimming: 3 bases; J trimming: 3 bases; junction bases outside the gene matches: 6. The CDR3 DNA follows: TGTGCCAGCAGCTTGGCGGGAGATCTAACAGATACGCAGTATTTT. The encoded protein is CASSLAGDLTDTQYF. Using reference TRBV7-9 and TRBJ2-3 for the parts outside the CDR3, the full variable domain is DTGVSQNPRHKITKRGQNVTFRCDPISEHNRLYWYRQTLGQGPEFLTYFQNEAQLEKSRLLSDRFSAERPKGSFSTLEIQRTEQGDSAMYLCASSLAGDLTDTQYFGPGTRLTVL.

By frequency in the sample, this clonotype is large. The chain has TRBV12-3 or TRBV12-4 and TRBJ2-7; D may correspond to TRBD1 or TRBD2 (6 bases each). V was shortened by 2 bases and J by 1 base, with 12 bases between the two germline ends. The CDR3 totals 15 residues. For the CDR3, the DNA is TGTGCCAGCAGTTTAATGGGGGGCGCTTCCTACGAGCAGTACTTC. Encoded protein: CASSLMGGASYEQYF.

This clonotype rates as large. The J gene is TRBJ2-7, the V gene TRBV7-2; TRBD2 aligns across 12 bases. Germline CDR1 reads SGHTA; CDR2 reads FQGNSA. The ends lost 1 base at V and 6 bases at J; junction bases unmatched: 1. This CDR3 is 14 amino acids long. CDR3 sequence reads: CASSLGGLAGEQYF. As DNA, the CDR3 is TGTGCCAGCAGCTTAGGGGGACTAGCGGGCGAGCAGTACTTC.

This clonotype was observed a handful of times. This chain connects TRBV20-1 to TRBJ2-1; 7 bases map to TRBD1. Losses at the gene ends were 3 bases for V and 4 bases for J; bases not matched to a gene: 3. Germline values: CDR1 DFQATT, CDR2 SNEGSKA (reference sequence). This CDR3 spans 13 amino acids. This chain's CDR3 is CSASYRGYNEQFF. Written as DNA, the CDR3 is TGCAGTGCTAGTTACAGGGGATACAATGAGCAGTTCTTC.

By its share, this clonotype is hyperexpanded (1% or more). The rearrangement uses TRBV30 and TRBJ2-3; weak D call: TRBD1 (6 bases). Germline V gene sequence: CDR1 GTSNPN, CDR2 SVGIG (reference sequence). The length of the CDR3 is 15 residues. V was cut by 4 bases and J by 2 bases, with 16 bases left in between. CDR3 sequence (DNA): TGTGCCTGGAACAGCCCCAGGGGTTACACAGATACGCAGTATTTT. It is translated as CAWNSPRGYTDTQYF. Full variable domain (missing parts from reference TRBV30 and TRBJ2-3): SQTIHQWPATLVQPVGSPLSLECTVEGTSNPNLYWYRQAAGRGLQLLFYSVGIGQISSEVPQNLSASRPQDRQFILSSKKLLLSDSGFYLCAWNSPRGYTDTQYFGPGTRLTVL.

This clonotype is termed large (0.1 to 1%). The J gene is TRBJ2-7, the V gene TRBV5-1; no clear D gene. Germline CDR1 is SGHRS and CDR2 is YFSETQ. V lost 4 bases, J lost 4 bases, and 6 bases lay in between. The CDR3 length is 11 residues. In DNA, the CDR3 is TGCGCCAGCAGCCTTGGATACGAGCAGTACTTC. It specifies CASSLGYEQYF.

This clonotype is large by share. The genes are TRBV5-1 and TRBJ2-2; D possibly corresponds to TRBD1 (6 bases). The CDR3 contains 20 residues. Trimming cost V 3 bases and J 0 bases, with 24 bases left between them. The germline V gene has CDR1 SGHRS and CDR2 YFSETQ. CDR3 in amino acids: CASSSGQIPDLSSNTGELFF. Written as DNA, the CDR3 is TGCGCCAGCAGCTCAGGACAGATTCCCGACCTTTCTTCGAACACCGGGGAGCTGTTTTTT.

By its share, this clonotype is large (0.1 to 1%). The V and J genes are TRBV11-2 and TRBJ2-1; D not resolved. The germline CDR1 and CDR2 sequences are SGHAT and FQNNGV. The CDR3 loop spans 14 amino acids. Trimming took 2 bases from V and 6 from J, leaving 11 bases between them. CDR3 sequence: CASSLNSQTNEQFF. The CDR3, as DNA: TGTGCCAGCAGCTTAAATTCCCAAACCAATGAGCAGTTCTTC.

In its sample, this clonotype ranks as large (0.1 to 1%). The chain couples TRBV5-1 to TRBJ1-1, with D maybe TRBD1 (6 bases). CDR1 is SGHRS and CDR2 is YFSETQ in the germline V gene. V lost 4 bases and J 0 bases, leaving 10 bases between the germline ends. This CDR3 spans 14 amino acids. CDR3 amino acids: CASSQGILNTEAFF. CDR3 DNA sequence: TGCGCCAGCAGCCAGGGGATACTGAACACTGAAGCTTTCTTT. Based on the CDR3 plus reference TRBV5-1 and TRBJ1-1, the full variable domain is KAGVTQTPRYLIKTRGQQVTLSCSPISGHRSVSWYQQTPGQGLQFLFEYFSETQRNKGNFPGRFSGRQFSNSRSEMNVSTLELGDSALYLCASSQGILNTEAFFGQGTRLTVV.